This T cell receptor beta chain was captured by sequencing in a study of glioma-infiltrating T cells after dendritic cell vaccination. Measured with immunoSEQ multiplex PCR; TCRdb has only the in-frame clones, and not every one. The table has roughly 83,000 clones, just over 85% seen once. No glioblastoma patient carried an isocitrate dehydrogenase mutation. The V and J ends lost 6 bases and 2 bases, in that order; junction bases with no gene match: 13. The length of the CDR3 is 19 residues. CDR1 and CDR2 from the germline V gene are SNHLY and FYNNEI. The gene calls are TRBV2 and TRBJ2-7; TRBD2 matches 16 bases. The sequence was collected from a human donor with glioblastoma. The specimen was blood, collected before dendritic cell vaccination. CDR3 bases: TGTGCCAGCAGAGATGCCACCGGGACTAGCGGGAGGGCCGCCTACGAGCAGTACTTC. Residues: CASRDATGTSGRAAYEQYF.